This T cell receptor (beta chain) comes out of a study of T cell responses to AZD1222 COVID-19 vaccine. Pooled samples include second doses given at about 4 or 12 weeks. The CDR3 has 13 amino acids. Profiled with immunoSEQ multiplex PCR; TCRdb holds only in-frame clones, not every one. The repertoire holds fewer than 150,000 clones, with roughly 91% as singletons. Regarding this clone: A read error may produce the germline difference seen at one junction end.

The clonotype comes from an adult who received the AZD1222 COVID-19 vaccine. The chain links TRBV12-3 or TRBV12-4 to TRBJ1-2; D is possibly TRBD1 (6 bases). Source: peripheral blood, taken 28 days after the second AZD1222 dose. In nucleotides, the CDR3 is TGTGCCAGCAGATTAGCAGGGGCAAGTGGCTACACCTTC. Translated: CASRLAGASGYTF.